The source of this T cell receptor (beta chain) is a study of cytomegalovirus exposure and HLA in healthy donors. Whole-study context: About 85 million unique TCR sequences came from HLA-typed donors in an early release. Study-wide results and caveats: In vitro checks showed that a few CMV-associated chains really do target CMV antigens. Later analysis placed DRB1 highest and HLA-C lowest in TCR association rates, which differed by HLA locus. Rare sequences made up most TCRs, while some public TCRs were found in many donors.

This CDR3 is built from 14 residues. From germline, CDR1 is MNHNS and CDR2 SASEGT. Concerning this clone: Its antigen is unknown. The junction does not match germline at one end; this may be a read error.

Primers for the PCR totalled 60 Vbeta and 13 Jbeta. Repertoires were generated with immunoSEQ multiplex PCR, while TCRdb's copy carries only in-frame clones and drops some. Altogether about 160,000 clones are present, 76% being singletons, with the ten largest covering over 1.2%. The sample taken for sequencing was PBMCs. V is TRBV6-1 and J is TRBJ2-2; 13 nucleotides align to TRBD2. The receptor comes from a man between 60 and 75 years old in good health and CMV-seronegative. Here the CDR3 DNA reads TGTGCCGGCAGACTAGCGGGGGGTTACGGGGAGCTGTTTTTT. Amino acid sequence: CAGRLAGGYGELFF.